One and the same sample provided the 12 T cell receptor beta chains below, sequenced in a study of T cell changes during pregnancy in multiple sclerosis. Generated by immunoSEQ multiplex PCR, the TCRdb table keeps only in-frame clones and is missing some. The table has fewer than 85,000 clones, around nine tenths seen once. This specimen was peripheral blood, taken before pregnancy. These receptors came from a female donor with multiple sclerosis, enrolled in a pregnancy study.

J is TRBJ2-5 and V is TRBV5-6, with TRBD1 matching 8 bases. The CDR3 consists of 15 residues. The germline V gene encodes CDR1 SGHDT and CDR2 YYEEEE. V gave up 3 bases and J gave up 5 bases; unmatched junction bases: 9. DNA of the CDR3: TGTGCCAGCAGCTACCCACGGACAGGGAGGGAGACCCAGTACTTC. Its translation is CASSYPRTGRETQYF. Full variable domain (rest looked up from reference TRBV5-6 and TRBJ2-5): DAGVTQSPTHLIKTRGQQVTLRCSPKSGHDTVSWYQQALGQGPQFIFQYYEEEERQRGNFPDRFSGHQFPNYSSELNVNALLLGDSALYLCASSYPRTGRETQYFGPGTRLLVL.

The genes are TRBV6-6 and TRBJ1-6, with D hard to call. Germline V lookup: CDR1 MNHNY, CDR2 SVGAGI (reference sequence). V was pared by 0 bases and J by 11 bases, with 5 bases between. CDR3 length equals 12 residues. The CDR3 nucleotides read TGTGCCAGCAGTTACTCCGGGACACCCCTCCACTTT. Translated, it gives CASSYSGTPLHF.

This rearrangement joins TRBV12-2 to TRBJ1-4. TRBV12-2 is listed as a pseudogene. The CDR3 length is 16 residues. CDR3 protein: CASRLTHVQNGEKLFF. The CDR3 coding sequence is TGTGCAAGTCGCTTAACCCACGTGCAGAACGGGGAAAAACTGTTTTTT.

This chain links TRBV9 with TRBJ1-2, with a possible D match to TRBD1 (6 bases). Between the trimmed V and J ends, which lost 3 bases and 8 bases, there was a span of 14 bases. Germline V gene sequence: CDR1 SGDLS, CDR2 YYNGEE. This CDR3 spans 13 amino acids. CDR3 sequence (DNA): TGTGCCAGCAGCGCACACAGGGTATGGGGCTACACCTTC. Protein sequence: CASSAHRVWGYTF.

The V and J genes are TRBV27 and TRBJ1-5; tentatively, D is TRBD1 (5 bases). The CDR3 is 15 amino acids. Germline CDR1 is MNHEY and CDR2 is SMNVEV (reference sequence). Between the trimmed V and J ends, which lost 2 bases and 2 bases, there was a span of 10 bases. The CDR3 here is CASSLEPRGNQPQHF. For the CDR3, the DNA is TGTGCCAGCAGTTTAGAACCCAGGGGCAATCAGCCCCAGCATTTT.

J is TRBJ2-7 and V is TRBV27, with 12 bases that match TRBD2. CDR3 length equals 14 residues. In germline, CDR1 is MNHEY, CDR2 SMNVEV (reference sequence). With 5 bases clipped from V and 3 bases from J, the junction kept 2 bases outside the gene matches. The CDR3 bases are TGTGCCAGCAGTATGACTAGCGGGGGCTACGAGCAGTACTTC. It yields the protein CASSMTSGGYEQYF.

The DNA for the CDR3 is TGCAGCGCCGGGACACTATACAATGAGCAGTTCTTC. Translated, it gives CSAGTLYNEQFF. The genes are TRBV29-1 and TRBJ2-1; the D gene is possibly TRBD1 (6 bases). V lost 7 bases, J lost 4 bases, and 11 bases lay in between. Germline V gene lookup returns CDR1 SQVTM and CDR2 ANQGSEA. This CDR3 is 12 amino acids long.

This rearrangement joins TRBV5-6 to TRBJ2-7; D ambiguous. This CDR3 spans 15 amino acids. Germline loops: CDR1 SGHDT, CDR2 YYEEEE. Trimming cost V 4 bases and J 5 bases, with 19 bases left between them. The DNA of the CDR3 is TGTGCCAGCAGCCCTAGTCCTTTTAAGGTAGACGAGCAGTACTTC. Protein sequence: CASSPSPFKVDEQYF.

The chain employs TRBV19 and TRBJ1-3; D possibly corresponds to TRBD1 (6 bases). With 9 bases removed from V and 0 bases from J, the gap between germline ends came to 27 bases. The CDR3 is 19 residues long. The germline V gene has CDR1 LNHDA and CDR2 SQIVND (reference sequence). The CDR3 DNA reads as TGTGCCAGGGGGGTACGGGGGGCTCGCTGGGACTCCTCTGGAAACACCATATATTTT. Translation gives CARGVRGARWDSSGNTIYF.

This chain connects TRBV4-2 to TRBJ1-4, with 7 nucleotides matching TRBD1. Per the germline V gene, CDR1 is LGHNA and CDR2 is YNFKEQ. CDR3 length: 16 amino acids. V was pared by 1 base and J by 4 bases, with 6 bases of the junction left unmatched. The CDR3 DNA follows: TGTGCCAGCAGCCAAGCCGGGAACAGGGGTAATGAAAAACTGTTTTTT. Its protein product is CASSQAGNRGNEKLFF.

The chain has TRBV18 and TRBJ1-2; D gene unclear. The germline V gene has CDR1 KGHSH and CDR2 LQKENI. This CDR3 is built from 15 residues. V was pared by 3 bases and J by 4 bases, with 15 bases between. The CDR3 is CASSPVQTQTYGYTF. The CDR3 DNA reads as TGTGCCAGCTCACCGGTCCAGACACAAACCTATGGCTACACCTTC.

The chain links TRBV15 to TRBJ2-7; D may be TRBD1 (6 bases). Germline V gene data show CDR1 as LNHNV and CDR2 as YYDKDF (reference sequence). The V and J ends lost 5 bases and 7 bases respectively, with 18 bases between them. This CDR3 spans 14 amino acids. Here the CDR3 reads CATSLRQEVGEQYF. The CDR3 coding sequence is TGTGCCACCAGCTTGAGACAGGAGGTGGGAGAGCAGTACTTC. Full variable domain (missing parts from reference TRBV15 and TRBJ2-7): DAMVIQNPRYQVTQFGKPVTLSCSQTLNHNVMYWYQQKSSQAPKLLFHYYDKDFNNEADTPDNFQSRRPNTSFCFLDIRSPGLGDTAMYLCATSLRQEVGEQYFGPGTRLTVT.